This T cell receptor beta chain comes out of a study of beta chain features in type 1 diabetes. Study in general: On cell yields, gender and age, patients and healthy donors were similar.

The study, taken as a whole, reports: Among patients with Type 1 diabetes, TCRB CDR3s were moderately but significantly shorter in every one of the four CD4+ subsets. Patients' naive, central memory and regulatory TCRB repertoires appeared more alike than those of healthy donors.

A sort by CD45RO/CCR7/CD25/CD127/CD95/CD27 yielded CD4+ naive, central memory, regulatory and stem cell-like memory cells. Comment on this clone: Its specificity is unknown.

This CDR3 is built from 14 residues. Germline V gene sequence: CDR1 SGHDT, CDR2 YYEEEE. Trimming removed 4 bases from V and 3 bases from J; junction bases left unmatched: 3. Expressed TCRB transcripts were sequenced because the entire RNA isolate underwent reverse transcription. The table came from immunoSEQ multiplex PCR; TCRdb's copy has only in-frame clones and leaves some out. The sample lists 230,000 or so clones, 16% occurring once. Material: naive CD4+ T cells from blood. This chain joins TRBV5-6 and TRBJ2-7; 11 bases are a match to TRBD2. The TCR sequence derives from a man aged 25 to 45 with type 1 diabetes. CDR3 region: CASSGTSGIYEQYF. CDR3 DNA: TGTGCCAGCAGCGGGACTAGCGGAATCTACGAGCAGTACTTC.